Shown below are 7 T cell receptor beta chains from a single sample sequenced in a study of cytomegalovirus exposure and HLA in healthy donors. In the PCR, 60 Vbeta and 13 Jbeta primers were used. Sequenced by immunoSEQ multiplex PCR; TCRdb stores in-frame clones only, minus some. The table shows 150,000 to 200,000 clones, with 78% occurring only once. The sequencing input was PBMCs. Every receptor here comes from a woman between 50 and 59 years old in good health and CMV-seropositive.

CDR3 protein: CASSLGAGGTGELFF. In nucleotides, the CDR3 is TGTGCCAGCAGCTTGGGGGCAGGAGGGACCGGGGAGCTGTTTTTT. The chain joins TRBV5-4 to TRBJ2-2; D may be TRBD2 (6 bases). In germline, CDR1 is SGHNT, CDR2 YYREEE (reference sequence). The CDR3 totals 15 residues. V was cut by 0 bases and J by 5 bases, with 11 bases left in between.

Turning to this clone: In the same sample, other DNA sequences code for this CDR3. V is TRBV5-1 and J is TRBJ2-3, with TRBD1 matching over 8 bases. The CDR3 has 15 amino acids. Germline CDR1 and CDR2: SGHRS and YFSETQ. V shed 0 bases and J 5 bases; nucleotides not matched to a gene: 5. The CDR3 region is CASSLGGQGGDTQYF. The CDR3, as DNA: TGCGCCAGCAGCTTGGGAGGACAGGGAGGAGATACGCAGTATTTT.

The chain links TRBV7-9 to TRBJ1-2; 9 bases match TRBD1. The germline V gene has CDR1 SEHNR and CDR2 FQNEAQ (reference sequence). This CDR3 region has 15 residues. With 5 bases clipped from V and 4 bases from J, the junction kept 8 bases outside the gene matches. CDR3 amino acids: CASSSGQGSSYGYTF. The CDR3 DNA reads as TGTGCCAGCAGCAGTGGACAGGGGAGTTCCTATGGCTACACCTTC.

V gene TRBV5-1 combines with J gene TRBJ1-2; no clear D. Trimming shortened V by 0 bases and J by 3 bases, and 9 bases separated the two germline ends. Germline V lookup: CDR1 SGHRS, CDR2 YFSETQ. The CDR3 extends over 14 amino acids. CDR3 sequence: CASSLGRSDYGYTF. The CDR3, as DNA: TGCGCCAGCAGCTTGGGCAGGTCGGACTATGGCTACACCTTC.

On this clone itself: This CDR3 is also generated by other DNA sequences in the sample. V usage is TRBV7-9 and J usage is TRBJ2-7; D is perhaps TRBD2 (6 bases). CDR1 and CDR2 (germline): SEHNR, FQNEAQ (reference sequence). The V and J ends lost 4 bases and 1 base respectively, with 11 bases between them. This CDR3 region has 14 residues. CDR3 nucleotides: TGTGCCAGCAGCTCACAACGGGGGTCCTACGAGCAGTACTTC. Its protein is CASSSQRGSYEQYF.

J is TRBJ1-3 and V is TRBV5-1, with a tentative D call TRBD1 (6 bases). The V and J ends lost 0 bases and 5 bases respectively, with 12 bases between them. The germline gives CDR1 SGHRS, CDR2 YFSETQ. This CDR3 is built from 15 residues. CDR3 in amino acids: CASSLAGDTRNTIYF. CDR3 DNA: TGCGCCAGCAGCTTGGCCGGGGACACTCGAAACACCATATATTTT.

This clone was seen more than once but under ten times. V and J are TRBV2 and TRBJ1-5; perhaps TRBD1 as D (5 bases). Germline CDR1 SNHLY, CDR2 FYNNEI. The CDR3 is made up of 15 amino acids. The V end was cut by 4 bases, the J end by 1 base, with 11 bases between. The CDR3 bases are TGTGCCAGCAGTGTTCAGGGTCGGAGCAATCAGCCCCAGCATTTT. It yields the protein CASSVQGRSNQPQHF.